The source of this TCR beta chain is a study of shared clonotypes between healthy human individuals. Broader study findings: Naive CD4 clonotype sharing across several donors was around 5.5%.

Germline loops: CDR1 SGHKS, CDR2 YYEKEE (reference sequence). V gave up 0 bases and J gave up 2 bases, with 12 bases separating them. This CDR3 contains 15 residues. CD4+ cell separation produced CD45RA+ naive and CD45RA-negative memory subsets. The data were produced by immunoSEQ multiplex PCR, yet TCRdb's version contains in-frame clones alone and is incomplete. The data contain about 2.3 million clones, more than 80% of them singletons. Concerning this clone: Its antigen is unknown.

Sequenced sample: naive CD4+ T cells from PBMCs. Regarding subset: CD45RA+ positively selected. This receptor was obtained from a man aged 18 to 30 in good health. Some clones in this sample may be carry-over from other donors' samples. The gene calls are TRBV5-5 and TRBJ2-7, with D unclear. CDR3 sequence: CASSLGRGSTYEQYF. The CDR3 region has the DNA TGTGCCAGCAGCTTGGGGCGCGGCAGCACCTACGAGCAGTACTTC.